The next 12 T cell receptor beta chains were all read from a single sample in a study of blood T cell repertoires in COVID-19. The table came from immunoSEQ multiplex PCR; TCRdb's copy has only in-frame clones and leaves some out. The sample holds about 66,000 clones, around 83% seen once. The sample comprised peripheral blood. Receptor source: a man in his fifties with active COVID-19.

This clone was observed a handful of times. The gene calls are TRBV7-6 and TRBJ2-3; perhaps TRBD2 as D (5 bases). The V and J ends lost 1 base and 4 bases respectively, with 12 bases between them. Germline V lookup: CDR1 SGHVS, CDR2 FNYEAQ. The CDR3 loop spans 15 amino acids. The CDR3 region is CASSLESGKADTQYF. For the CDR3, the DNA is TGTGCCAGCAGCTTAGAGTCGGGAAAAGCAGATACGCAGTATTTT.

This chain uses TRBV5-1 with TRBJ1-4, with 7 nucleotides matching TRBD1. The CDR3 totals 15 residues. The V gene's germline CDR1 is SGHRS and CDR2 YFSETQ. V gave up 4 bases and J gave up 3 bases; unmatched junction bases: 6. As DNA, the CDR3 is TGCGCCAGCAGCACTAAGGGACAGTCTAATGAAAAACTGTTTTTT. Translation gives CASSTKGQSNEKLFF.

CDR3 coding DNA: TGTGCCAGCAGCCAAGCCTCAGGGATGCCCCAGCATTTT. As protein: CASSQASGMPQHF. The V call is TRBV3-1 (or the pseudogene TRBV3-2), the J call TRBJ1-5; a weak D match, TRBD1 (5 bases). This CDR3 region has 13 residues. Germline assignment: CDR1 LGHDT and CDR2 YNNKEL (reference sequence). V lost 1 base, J lost 9 bases, and 10 bases lay in between.

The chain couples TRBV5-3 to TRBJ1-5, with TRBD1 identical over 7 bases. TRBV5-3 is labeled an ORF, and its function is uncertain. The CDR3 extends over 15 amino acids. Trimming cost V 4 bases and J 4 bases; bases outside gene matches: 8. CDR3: CARSRIVRGNQPQHF. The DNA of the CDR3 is TGTGCCAGAAGCCGGATTGTCAGGGGGAATCAGCCCCAGCATTTT.

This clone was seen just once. Here the CDR3 reads CASSHDPNSGNTIYF. The CDR3 DNA follows: TGTGCCAGCAGCCACGATCCTAACTCTGGAAACACCATATATTTT. V and J are TRBV6-7 and TRBJ1-3; no clear D gene. TRBV6-7 is an ORF for which the function is uncertain. The V and J ends lost 6 bases and 0 bases respectively, with 12 bases between them. This CDR3 contains 15 residues.

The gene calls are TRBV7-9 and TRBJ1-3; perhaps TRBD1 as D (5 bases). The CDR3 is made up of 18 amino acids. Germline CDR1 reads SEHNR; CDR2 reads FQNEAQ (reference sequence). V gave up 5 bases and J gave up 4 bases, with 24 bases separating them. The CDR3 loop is CASSPLIGGAISGNTIYF. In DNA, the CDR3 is TGTGCCAGCAGCCCACTAATCGGAGGGGCAATCTCCGGAAACACCATATATTTT.

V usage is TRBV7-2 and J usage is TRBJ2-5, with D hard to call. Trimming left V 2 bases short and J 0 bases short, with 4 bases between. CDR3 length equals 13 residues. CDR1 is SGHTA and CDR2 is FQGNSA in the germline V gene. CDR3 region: CASSLLYQETQYF. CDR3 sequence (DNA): TGTGCCAGCAGCTTACTGTACCAAGAGACCCAGTACTTC. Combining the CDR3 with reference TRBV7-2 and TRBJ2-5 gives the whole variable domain GAGVSQSPSNKVTEKGKDVELRCDPISGHTALYWYRQSLGQGLEFLIYFQGNSAPDKSGLPSDRFSAERTGGSVSTLTIQRTQQEDSAVYLCASSLLYQETQYFGPGTRLLVL.

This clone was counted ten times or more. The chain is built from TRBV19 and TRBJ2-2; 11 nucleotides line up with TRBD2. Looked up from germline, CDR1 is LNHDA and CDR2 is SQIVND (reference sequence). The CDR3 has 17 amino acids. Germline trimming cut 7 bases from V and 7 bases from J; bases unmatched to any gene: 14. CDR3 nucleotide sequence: TGTGCCAGTAAGGAACAGGCGGGACTAGCGGTGAACGGGGAGCTGTTTTTT. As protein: CASKEQAGLAVNGELFF.

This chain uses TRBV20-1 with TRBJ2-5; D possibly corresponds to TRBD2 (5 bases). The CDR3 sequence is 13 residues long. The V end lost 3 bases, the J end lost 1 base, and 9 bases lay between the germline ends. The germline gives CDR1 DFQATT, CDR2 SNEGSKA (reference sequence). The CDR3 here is CSASPGSQETQYF. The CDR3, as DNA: TGCAGTGCTAGTCCGGGGTCCCAAGAGACCCAGTACTTC.

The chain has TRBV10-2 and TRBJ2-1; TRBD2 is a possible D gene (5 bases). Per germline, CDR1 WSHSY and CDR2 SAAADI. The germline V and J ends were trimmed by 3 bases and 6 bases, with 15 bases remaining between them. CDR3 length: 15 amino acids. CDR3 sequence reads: CASSDEGVWVNEQFF. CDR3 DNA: TGCGCCAGCAGTGATGAGGGTGTGTGGGTCAATGAGCAGTTCTTC.

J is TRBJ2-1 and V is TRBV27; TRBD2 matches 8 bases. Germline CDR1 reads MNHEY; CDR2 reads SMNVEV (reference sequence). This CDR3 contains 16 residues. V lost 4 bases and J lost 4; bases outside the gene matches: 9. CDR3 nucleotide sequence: TGTGCCAGCAGTTCCCGCTGGACTAGCCCTTACAATGAGCAGTTCTTC. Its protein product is CASSSRWTSPYNEQFF.

For the CDR3, the DNA is TGTGCCAGCAGCCAACCCCCGGGGGATACGCAGTATTTT. It translates to CASSQPPGDTQYF. This rearrangement joins TRBV3-1 (or the pseudogene TRBV3-2) to TRBJ2-3, with D perhaps TRBD2 (5 bases). This CDR3 spans 13 amino acids. CDR1 LGHDT and CDR2 YNNKEL come from the germline V gene (reference sequence). The V end was cut by 2 bases, the J end by 6 bases, with 9 bases between.